The present T cell receptor (beta chain) was sequenced within a study of cytomegalovirus exposure and HLA in healthy donors. On the study more broadly: A subsequent analysis stated that the 120 or so validation repertoires were run on the same platform as the roughly 700 first-cohort repertoires. General study points: In vitro confirmation showed a few CMV-associated chains to be CMV antigen specific. Most TCR sequences were uncommon, yet certain public TCRs appeared in many donors. Cytomegalovirus association was listed for around 180 TCR beta chains.

Of note for this clone: Its antigen is unidentified.

CDR3 length: 14 amino acids. The V segment lost 4 bases and the J segment 3 bases; nucleotides outside the gene matches: 6. Germline V gives CDR1 SGHVS, CDR2 FQNEAQ. The table came from immunoSEQ multiplex PCR; TCRdb's copy has only in-frame clones and leaves some out. The table lists over 150,000 clones, approximately 89% of them singletons. Sequencing input: PBMCs. The chain is built from TRBV7-8 and TRBJ2-7; 7 nucleotides match TRBD1. The source is a woman between 18 and 29 years old in good health and CMV-seropositive. The CDR3 nucleotides read TGTGCCAGCAGCTCGGGACAGTTGAGCTACGAGCAGTACTTC. Translated, it gives CASSSGQLSYEQYF.